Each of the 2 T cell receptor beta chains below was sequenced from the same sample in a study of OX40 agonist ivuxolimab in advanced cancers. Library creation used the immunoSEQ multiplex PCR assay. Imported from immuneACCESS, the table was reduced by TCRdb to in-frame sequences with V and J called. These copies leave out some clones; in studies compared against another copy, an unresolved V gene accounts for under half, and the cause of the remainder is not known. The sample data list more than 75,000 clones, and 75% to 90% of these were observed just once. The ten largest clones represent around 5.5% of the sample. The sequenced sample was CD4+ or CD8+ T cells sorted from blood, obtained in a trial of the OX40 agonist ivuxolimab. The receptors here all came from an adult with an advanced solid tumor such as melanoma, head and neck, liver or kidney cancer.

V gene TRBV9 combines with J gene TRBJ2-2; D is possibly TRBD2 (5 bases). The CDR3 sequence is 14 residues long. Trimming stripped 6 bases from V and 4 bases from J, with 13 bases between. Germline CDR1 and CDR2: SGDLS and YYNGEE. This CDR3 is CASTIGRGTGELFF. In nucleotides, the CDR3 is TGTGCCAGCACAATCGGACGGGGCACCGGGGAGCTGTTTTTT.

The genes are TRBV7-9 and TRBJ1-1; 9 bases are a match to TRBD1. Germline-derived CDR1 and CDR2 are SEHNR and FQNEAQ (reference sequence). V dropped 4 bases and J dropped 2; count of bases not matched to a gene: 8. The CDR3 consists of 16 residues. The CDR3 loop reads CASSSGTGIANTEAFF. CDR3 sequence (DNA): TGTGCCAGCAGCTCCGGGACAGGGATTGCCAACACTGAAGCTTTCTTT. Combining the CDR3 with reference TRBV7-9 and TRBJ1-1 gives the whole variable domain DTGVSQNPRHKITKRGQNVTFRCDPISEHNRLYWYRQTLGQGPEFLTYFQNEAQLEKSRLLSDRFSAERPKGSFSTLEIQRTEQGDSAMYLCASSSGTGIANTEAFFGQGTRLTVV.